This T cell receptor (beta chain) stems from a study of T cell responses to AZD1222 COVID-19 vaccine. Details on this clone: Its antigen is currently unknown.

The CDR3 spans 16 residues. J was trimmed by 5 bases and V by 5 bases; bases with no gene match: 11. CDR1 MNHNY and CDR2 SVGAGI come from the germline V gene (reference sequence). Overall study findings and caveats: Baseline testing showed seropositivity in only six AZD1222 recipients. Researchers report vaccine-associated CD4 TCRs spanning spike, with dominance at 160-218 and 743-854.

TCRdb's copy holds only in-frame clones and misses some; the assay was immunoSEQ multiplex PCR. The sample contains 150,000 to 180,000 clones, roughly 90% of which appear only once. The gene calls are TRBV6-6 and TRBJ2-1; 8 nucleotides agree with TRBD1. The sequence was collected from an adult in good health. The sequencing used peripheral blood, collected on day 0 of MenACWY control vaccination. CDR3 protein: CASSRLTGDGHNEQFF. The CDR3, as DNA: TGTGCCAGCAGTCGATTGACAGGGGATGGGCACAATGAGCAGTTCTTC.